The T cell receptor beta chain under discussion was sequenced for a study of shared clonotypes between healthy human individuals. Once extracted for a subset, genomic DNA was divided evenly among several immunoSEQ plates. TCRdb's copy holds only in-frame clones and misses some; the assay was immunoSEQ multiplex PCR. The table lists around 100,000 clones, 67% of them singletons, with almost 25% in the top ten. Donors were Caucasian adults residing in Nashville, Tennessee, USA. CDR3 length: 14 residues. The germline V gene encodes CDR1 MNHEY and CDR2 SMNVEV (reference sequence). Between the trimmed V and J ends, which lost 10 bases and 3 bases, there was a span of 17 bases.

The chain couples TRBV27 to TRBJ2-3, with TRBD1 as a possible D gene (5 bases). Material for sequencing was memory CD8+ T cells sorted from blood. Documented subset: CD45RO+ cells pooled with CCR7-negative TemRA cells. This receptor was taken from a woman in her twenties or thirties in good health. In nucleotides, the CDR3 is TGTGCCACCACGGACACGGACCCTACAGATACGCAGTATTTT. Amino acids: CATTDTDPTDTQYF.